Included here is one TCR beta chain sequence, with context. Its antigen is unidentified. A junction boundary mismatches the germline segment, possibly from a read error. A second PCR of about 6 to 12 cycles used a sample-barcoded 5' primer and a J-beta primer mix. MiXCR was run by TCRdb on the 5' RACE reads, yielding one entry per CDR3 protein. Among under 800,000 distinct CDR3 sequences listed, roughly 44% were seen once. This sample was included in a study of blood T cells in healthy people across ages. Study results and caveats: Older age went with lower TCR beta diversity per million T cells, in a roughly linear way.

The CDR3 has 14 residues. The germline V gene encodes CDR1 SGHRS and CDR2 YFSETQ. The V and J genes are TRBV5-1 and TRBJ1-1; TRBD1 might be the D (5 bases). The origin of this receptor is a woman aged 55-69 years in good health. Sequenced input: blood. The CDR3: CASGLEGRNTEAFF. In DNA form, the CDR3 reads TGCGCCAGCGGCTTGGAGGGGCGGAACACTGAAGCTTTCTTT.